This TCR beta chain was recovered during a study of vaccination effects on CD4 cells after COVID-19. Overall study context: Sampling of a couple of convalescent patients took place 16 days and one week prior to vaccination. Overall study results and limits: Marked clonal contraction was seen in infection- and vaccine-induced clones late after vaccination.

In the ViraFEST assay, antigen-specific CD4+ clonotypes were identified by expansion after peptide-pool stimulation. Subsequent to 10 days of culture, CD4+ T cells were isolated. Confirmation by PCR established that the person had SARS-CoV-2 infection between March and December 2020. Each well held 2 million to 2.5 million PBMC cultured with 7.5 to 10 ug/ml peptides and 10 IU/ml IL-2. Each culture had half its medium swapped for IL-2 medium on days 3 and 7. Only in-frame clones appear in the TCRdb table, and some are missing; sequencing was by immunoSEQ multiplex PCR. There are about 70,000 clones in the sample; around 70% occur only once, and about 5% lies in the top ten. Germline V gene sequence: CDR1 MNHEY, CDR2 SVGAGI. The trim removed 6 bases at V and 6 bases at J, leaving 10 bases unmatched. This CDR3 comprises 15 residues. Worth noting for this clone: What it binds is unknown.

Specimen: CD4+ T cells from PBMCs cultured with HIV peptides, collected before COVID-19 vaccination. Regarding subset: HIV-1 Nef peptide pool negative control/reference culture. The sequence was obtained from a human donor who had a prior SARS-CoV-2 infection. The chain employs TRBV6-5 and TRBJ2-5; 10 bases align to TRBD1. CDR3 coding DNA: TGTGCCAGCAGCCCCGGGACAGGGGAGATAAAGACCCAGTACTTC. Encoded protein: CASSPGTGEIKTQYF.